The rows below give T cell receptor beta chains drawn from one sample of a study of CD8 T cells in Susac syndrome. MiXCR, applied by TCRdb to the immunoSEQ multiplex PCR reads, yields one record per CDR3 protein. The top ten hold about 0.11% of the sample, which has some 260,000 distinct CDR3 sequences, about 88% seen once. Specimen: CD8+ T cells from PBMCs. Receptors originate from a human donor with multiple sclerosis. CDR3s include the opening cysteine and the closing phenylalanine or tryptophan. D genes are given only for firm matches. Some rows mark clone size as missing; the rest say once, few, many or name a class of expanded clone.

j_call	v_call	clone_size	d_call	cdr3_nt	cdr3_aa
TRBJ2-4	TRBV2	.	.	TGTGCCAGCAGTGAATATCGGGGGGCCAAAAACATTCAGTACTTC	CASSEYRGAKNIQYF
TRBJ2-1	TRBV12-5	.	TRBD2	TGTGCTAGTGGTTTCAGCGGGACCTACAATGAGCAGTTCTTC	CASGFSGTYNEQFF
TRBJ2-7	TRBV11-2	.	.	TGTGCCAGCAGCCCCTGGGACACCTACTACGAGCAGTACTTC	CASSPWDTYYEQYF
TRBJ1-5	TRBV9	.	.	TGTGCCAGCAGCGTAGAGGGGGGGAAGGATCAGCCCCAGCATTTT	CASSVEGGKDQPQHF
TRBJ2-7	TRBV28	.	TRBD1	TGTGCCAGCAGTTTAGCGGGGACAGGGGACTACGAGCAGTACTTC	CASSLAGTGDYEQYF
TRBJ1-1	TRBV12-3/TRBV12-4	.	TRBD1	TGTGCCAGCAGCTCGGGACAGGGGAACACTGAAGCTTTCTTT	CASSSGQGNTEAFF
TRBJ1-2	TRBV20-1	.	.	TGCAGTGCTAGAGATGGCCATGAGAGGAGCGGGAGCCTGGGTTCCTTC	CSARDGHERSGSLGSF
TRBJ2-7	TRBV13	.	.	TGTGCCAGCAGCATACGTGGAGCGTTCTCCTACGAGCAGTACTTC	CASSIRGAFSYEQYF
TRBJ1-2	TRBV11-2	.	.	TGTGCCAGCAACCCGAGGCCCATGGGCTATGGCTACACCTTC	CASNPRPMGYGYTF
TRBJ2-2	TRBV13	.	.	TGTGCCAGCAGCTTAGGGCAGGGAGAGGTCGGGGAGCTGTTTTTT	CASSLGQGEVGELFF
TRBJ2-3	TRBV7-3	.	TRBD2	TGTGCCAGCAGCTTATACCCCAGCGTTAGCGGGAGTCACGCAGATACGCAGTATTTT	CASSLYPSVSGSHADTQYF
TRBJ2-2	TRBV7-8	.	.	TGTGCCAGCAGCTTAGCCGAACTAGCAGCGAACACCGGGGAGCTGTTTTTT	CASSLAELAANTGELFF
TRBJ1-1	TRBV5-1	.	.	TGCGCCAGCAGCTTGGAAGGTATCCTGGCGGAAGCTTTCTTT	CASSLEGILAEAFF
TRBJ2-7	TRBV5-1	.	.	TGCGCCAGCAGCTTAACAGGGCGCGAGCAGTACTTC	CASSLTGREQYF
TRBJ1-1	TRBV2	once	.	TGTGCCAGCAGTGAAGGGGTTGGAGGCGGTACTGAAGCTTTCTTT	CASSEGVGGGTEAFF
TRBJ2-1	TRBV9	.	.	TGTGCCAGCAGCGTAGCCGCATCTGAGCAGTTCTTC	CASSVAASEQFF
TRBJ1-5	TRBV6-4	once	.	TGTGCCAGCACCCCCGAAGCTCCGAATCAGCCCCAGCATTTT	CASTPEAPNQPQHF
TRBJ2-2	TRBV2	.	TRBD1	TGTGCCAGCAGTTGGACAGGCGGCGAAGCCGGGGAGCTGTTTTTT	CASSWTGGEAGELFF
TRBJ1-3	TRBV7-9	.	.	TGTGCCAGCAGCTTACCGGGCGGATCTGGAAACACCATATATTTT	CASSLPGGSGNTIYF
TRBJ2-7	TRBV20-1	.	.	TGCAGTGCTAGAGATACCGTGCGGTACGAGCAGTACTTC	CSARDTVRYEQYF
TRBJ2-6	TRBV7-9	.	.	TGTGCCAGCAGCCCCGAGAGCTCTGGGGCCAACGTCCTGACTTTC	CASSPESSGANVLTF
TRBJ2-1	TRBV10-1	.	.	TGCGCCAGCAGTGAGTCGTTGGGTCGGGATGAGCAGTTCTTC	CASSESLGRDEQFF
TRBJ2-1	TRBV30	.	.	TGTGCCTGTGGGCTAGCGCATTCCAATGAGCAGTTCTTC	CACGLAHSNEQFF
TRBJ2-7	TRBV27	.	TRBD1	TGTGCCAGCAGTTTAGTTGGTGGGACAGGGACCTACGAGCAGTACTTC	CASSLVGGTGTYEQYF
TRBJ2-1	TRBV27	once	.	TGTGCCAGCACCTCGTGGGGGGACCCCTACAATGAGCAGTTCTTC	CASTSWGDPYNEQFF
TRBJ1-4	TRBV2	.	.	TGTGCCAGCAGTGCGGGCAGGGCGGCCAATGAAAAACTGTTTTTT	CASSAGRAANEKLFF
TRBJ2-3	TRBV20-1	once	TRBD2	TGCAGTGCTAGAGAGATTGCCGGGAGGGATACGCAGTATTTT	CSAREIAGRDTQYF
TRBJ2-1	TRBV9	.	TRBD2	TGTGCCAGCAGCTCGTCATTACTAGCGGACAATGAGCAGTTCTTC	CASSSSLLADNEQFF
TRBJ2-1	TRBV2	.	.	TGTGCCAGCAGTGAATCGGGACTTTACAATGAGCAGTTCTTC	CASSESGLYNEQFF
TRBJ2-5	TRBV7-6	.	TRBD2	TGTGCCAGCAGCTTAACCGGGGGACTAGCGGGAGTGGGAGAGACCCAGTACTTC	CASSLTGGLAGVGETQYF
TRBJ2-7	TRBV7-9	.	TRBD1	TGTGCCAGCAGCTCTGGGACAGAGAGGGGCGAGCAGTACTTC	CASSSGTERGEQYF